Listed below are T cell receptor beta chains from one sample, sequenced in a study of blood T cell repertoires in COVID-19. TCRdb's table, derived via immunoSEQ multiplex PCR, lists solely in-frame clones and lacks some. This sample has 45,000 to 55,000 clones; around 65% occur once, and the top ten carry 8.5% to 9%. The sample was peripheral blood. The receptor set was obtained from a woman in her seventies with acute or convalescent COVID-19. CDR3s include the opening cysteine and the closing phenylalanine or tryptophan. A D gene is named only where the DNA matches it firmly. Size is omitted from some rows. Given values are once, few, many or a class for expanded clones.

v_gene	abundance	d_gene	j_gene	CDR3aa	CDR3nt
TRBV7-2	-	-	TRBJ1-2	CASSFRTLQSGYTF	TGTGCCAGCAGCTTCCGGACTCTTCAGAGTGGCTACACCTTC
TRBV27	-	-	TRBJ1-2	CASSLSWGETYGYTF	TGTGCCAGCAGTTTGTCTTGGGGAGAGACTTATGGCTACACCTTC
TRBV12-3/TRBV12-4	once	TRBD1	TRBJ2-7	CASTGTGVYEQYF	TGTGCCAGCACCGGGACAGGGGTCTACGAGCAGTACTTC
TRBV14	-	TRBD2	TRBJ2-7	CASSQGGRGYEQYF	TGTGCCAGCAGCCAAGGCGGGAGAGGCTACGAGCAGTACTTC
TRBV6-6	few	TRBD1	TRBJ1-2	CASSYSRDSYGYTF	TGTGCCAGCAGTTACTCGAGGGACAGCTATGGCTACACCTTC
TRBV18	-	-	TRBJ1-4	CASSPGAGTNEKLFF	TGTGCCAGCTCACCTGGCGCAGGGACTAATGAAAAACTGTTTTTT
TRBV7-9	few	TRBD2	TRBJ2-1	CASSLGVLAGGPREQFF	TGTGCCAGCAGCTTAGGAGTCCTAGCGGGGGGCCCGAGAGAGCAGTTCTTC
TRBV19	once	TRBD2	TRBJ2-1	CASSALAGEAGNEQFF	TGTGCCAGTAGTGCCTTAGCGGGAGAGGCAGGCAATGAGCAGTTCTTC
TRBV11-2	-	-	TRBJ1-4	CASSYNIPGTANEKLFF	TGTGCCAGCAGCTACAACATCCCAGGGACTGCTAATGAAAAACTGTTTTTT
TRBV4-3	many	TRBD1	TRBJ1-2	CASSQEFKWRVGTAEGDGYTF	TGCGCCAGCAGCCAAGAGTTTAAGTGGCGGGTGGGGACAGCTGAAGGAGATGGCTACACCTTC
TRBV11-2	-	-	TRBJ2-1	CASTHRGPHGGHEQFF	TGTGCCAGCACCCACAGGGGCCCCCACGGGGGCCATGAGCAGTTCTTC
TRBV6-5	-	-	TRBJ1-1	CASSYVRENTEAFF	TGTGCCAGCAGTTACGTCCGGGAGAACACTGAAGCTTTCTTT
TRBV19	-	-	TRBJ1-1	CASEQGMNTEAFF	TGTGCCAGCGAACAGGGCATGAACACTGAAGCTTTCTTT
TRBV19	-	-	TRBJ1-2	CASSVAGGTVYGYTF	TGTGCCAGTAGTGTAGCCGGGGGGACCGTCTATGGCTACACCTTC
TRBV27	-	-	TRBJ2-7	CASSPQGEQYF	TGTGCCAGCAGCCCTCAGGGCGAGCAGTACTTC
TRBV5-1	-	TRBD1	TRBJ1-4	CASSMGQNEKLFF	TGCGCCAGCAGCATGGGACAGAATGAAAAACTGTTTTTT
TRBV20-1	-	-	TRBJ2-7	CSARAGYEQYF	TGCAGTGCTCGCGCAGGGTACGAGCAGTACTTC
TRBV19	many	-	TRBJ2-3	CATAGLTRDTQYF	TGTGCCACCGCCGGACTCACTAGAGATACGCAGTATTTT
TRBV6-1	-	-	TRBJ1-5	CASSESPGFQPQHF	TGTGCCAGCAGTGAATCCCCGGGTTTTCAGCCCCAGCATTTT
TRBV7-3	-	-	TRBJ1-2	CASSLGGAQGYTF	TGTGCCAGCAGCTTAGGGGGGGCGCAGGGCTACACCTTC
TRBV5-6	-	-	TRBJ2-6	CASSLKGLYSGANVLTF	TGTGCCAGCAGCTTGAAAGGACTTTACTCTGGGGCCAACGTCCTGACTTTC
TRBV7-3	-	-	TRBJ1-2	CASSLAGAGDHSGYTF	TGTGCCAGCAGCTTAGCGGGCGCAGGGGACCATTCTGGCTACACCTTC
TRBV10-3	-	TRBD1	TRBJ1-5	CAISEGQGAFNQPQHF	TGTGCCATCAGTGAGGGACAGGGGGCCTTTAATCAGCCCCAGCATTTT
TRBV4-3	-	TRBD1	TRBJ2-2	CASSHGDRTGELFF	TGCGCCAGCAGCCATGGGGACAGGACCGGGGAGCTGTTTTTT
TRBV6-5	-	-	TRBJ2-7	CASSYSRQGHEQYF	TGTGCCAGCAGTTACTCGAGGCAGGGCCACGAGCAGTACTTC
TRBV3-1/TRBV3-2	-	-	TRBJ2-3	CASSLTPGVRPDTQYF	TGTGCCAGCAGCCTGACCCCGGGGGTCCGCCCAGATACGCAGTATTTT
TRBV2	few	TRBD1	TRBJ1-5	CASSGDRVNSNQPQHF	TGTGCCAGCAGCGGGGACAGAGTAAATAGCAATCAGCCCCAGCATTTT
TRBV24-1	few	TRBD2	TRBJ2-1	CATSDSSGTSGYNEQFF	TGTGCCACCAGTGATTCATCCGGGACTAGCGGGTACAATGAGCAGTTCTTC
TRBV5-1	-	TRBD1	TRBJ1-3	CASSLWDSNSGNTIYF	TGCGCCAGCAGCTTGTGGGACAGTAACTCTGGAAACACCATATATTTT
TRBV9	-	TRBD2	TRBJ2-2	CASSPPGRGGSGTGELFF	TGTGCCAGCAGCCCTCCCGGGCGGGGGGGGTCTGGCACCGGGGAGCTGTTTTTT
TRBV19	-	-	TRBJ1-4	CASSPGGPGNEKLFF	TGTGCCAGTAGTCCCGGTGGGCCCGGTAATGAAAAACTGTTTTTT
TRBV18	-	-	TRBJ1-1	CASSFYRARETEAFF	TGTGCCAGCTCATTCTACAGGGCGCGCGAGACTGAAGCTTTCTTT
TRBV4-1	-	-	TRBJ1-5	CASSGAYNQPQHF	TGCGCCAGCAGCGGGGCTTACAATCAGCCCCAGCATTTT
TRBV2	few	TRBD1	TRBJ1-5	CASRSDRAYSNQPQHF	TGTGCCAGCAGATCGGACAGGGCTTATAGCAATCAGCCCCAGCATTTT
TRBV12-3/TRBV12-4	-	-	TRBJ1-4	CASGRFGEKLFF	TGTGCCAGCGGCAGGTTTGGGGAAAAACTGTTTTTT
TRBV7-2	-	-	TRBJ1-2	CASSEGRGLNYGYTF	TGTGCCAGCAGCGAAGGACGGGGACTTAACTATGGCTACACCTTC
TRBV9	-	-	TRBJ1-6	CASSPQTGYNSPLHF	TGTGCCAGCAGCCCCCAAACAGGGTATAATTCACCCCTCCACTTT
TRBV18	few	TRBD1	TRBJ1-2	CASSLGTGDYGYTF	TGTGCCAGCTCACTAGGGACAGGGGACTATGGCTACACCTTC
TRBV19	once	TRBD1	TRBJ2-7	CASSPTGLGQGAHEQYF	TGTGCCAGTAGTCCAACCGGGTTGGGACAGGGTGCCCACGAGCAGTACTTC
TRBV29-1	-	-	TRBJ2-5	CSVEAVAQETQYF	TGCAGCGTTGAAGCGGTAGCTCAAGAGACCCAGTACTTC
TRBV2	-	-	TRBJ1-2	CASSLDTSNYGYTF	TGTGCCAGCAGCCTTGACACTTCTAACTATGGCTACACCTTC
TRBV19	once	-	TRBJ2-1	CARGSGTVNEQFF	TGTGCCAGGGGTTCCGGGACTGTCAATGAGCAGTTCTTC
TRBV2	few	TRBD2	TRBJ2-1	CASTTGGSPYNEQFF	TGTGCCAGCACCACGGGCGGGAGTCCTTACAATGAGCAGTTCTTC
TRBV18	few	TRBD1	TRBJ2-1	CASSRIWTGPYNEQFF	TGTGCCAGCTCCCGTATTTGGACAGGGCCCTACAATGAGCAGTTCTTC
TRBV7-6	-	-	TRBJ2-5	CASSRGTEETQYF	TGTGCCAGCAGCCGCGGGACGGAAGAGACCCAGTACTTC
TRBV3-1/TRBV3-2	-	-	TRBJ1-2	CARSTWTGGGYGYTF	TGTGCCCGCAGCACCTGGACCGGGGGGGGGTATGGCTACACCTTC
TRBV24-1	-	-	TRBJ1-5	CATSDPEQPQHF	TGTGCCACCAGTGACCCGGAGCAGCCCCAGCATTTT
TRBV6-5	-	-	TRBJ1-4	CASRRTDEKLFF	TGTGCCAGCAGGAGGACAGATGAAAAACTGTTTTTT
TRBV5-1	-	TRBD1	TRBJ1-6	CASSLEGQGRLGSPLHF	TGCGCCAGCAGCTTGGAGGGACAGGGGCGTCTTGGATCACCCCTCCACTTT
TRBV13	few	TRBD1	TRBJ1-2	CASSSSGQGNYGYTF	TGTGCCAGCAGCTCCTCGGGACAGGGGAACTATGGCTACACCTTC
TRBV2	-	-	TRBJ2-1	CASSEVPLRCFF	TGTGCCAGCAGTGAAGTACCGCTCAGATGTTTCTTC
TRBV4-2	-	-	TRBJ2-7	CASSQFAGPPYEQYF	TGTGCCAGCAGCCAATTCGCGGGACCTCCCTACGAGCAGTACTTC
TRBV5-1	once	TRBD1	TRBJ2-3	CASSLGQGEGDTQYF	TGCGCCAGCAGCTTAGGACAGGGGGAGGGAGATACGCAGTATTTT
TRBV19	once	TRBD2	TRBJ2-2	CASSPQGSGSAGELFF	TGTGCCAGTAGTCCCCAGGGTAGCGGGAGCGCCGGGGAGCTGTTTTTT
TRBV2	-	-	TRBJ2-7	CASSEAGWAGRGTYEQYF	TGTGCCAGCAGTGAAGCTGGGTGGGCTGGAAGGGGTACCTACGAGCAGTACTTC